This T cell receptor (beta chain) stems from a study of OX40 agonist ivuxolimab in advanced cancers. Overall study: Patients were under 90% male with ages roughly 20 to 80, mean about 65.

Turning to this clone: Antigen specificity is unknown.

The data were produced by immunoSEQ multiplex PCR, yet TCRdb's version contains in-frame clones alone and is incomplete. The top ten clones hold more than 15% of a sample with around 60,000 clones, approximately 86% of them seen once. V shed 6 bases and J shed 6 bases, with 14 bases lying between them. The germline V gene has CDR1 MNHNY and CDR2 SVGAGI (reference sequence). This CDR3 is built from 13 residues. Findings and limits, study-wide: At doses 0.1 to 3.0 mg/kg, CD4+ and CD8+ clones expanded. Some nonresponders likewise displayed low normalized T-cell clonal expansion.

The chain carries TRBV6-6 and TRBJ1-2, with D perhaps TRBD1 (5 bases). Sequencing used CD4+ or CD8+ T cells sorted from blood, obtained in a trial of the OX40 agonist ivuxolimab. The clonotype was recovered from an adult with an advanced solid tumor such as melanoma, head and neck, liver or kidney cancer. The CDR3 nucleotides are TGTGCCAGCAGATTTGGGACGGTTGATGGCTACACCTTC. Its translation is CASRFGTVDGYTF.